The 16 T cell receptor beta chains in this list originate from one sample, sequenced in a study of PD-1 blockade in mismatch repair-deficient tumors. The method was immunoSEQ multiplex PCR; TCRdb's version includes in-frame clones alone and lacks a portion of them. Of 49,000 or so clones in the sample, roughly 80% were seen once. The sample was peripheral blood, taken less than 21 weeks after starting pembrolizumab. Every receptor here comes from an adult with mismatch repair-deficient cancer.

This clone was detected a few times. The chain employs TRBV5-4 and TRBJ1-4; TRBD1 might be the D (6 bases). The germline V gene encodes CDR1 SGHNT and CDR2 YYREEE (reference sequence). The V end was cut by 4 bases, the J end by 5 bases, with 15 bases between. The CDR3 covers 15 residues. The CDR3: CASSPGGPGNEKLFF. CDR3 nucleotide sequence: TGTGCCAGCAGCCCGGGGGGGCCGGGGAATGAAAAACTGTTTTTT. Variable domain in full (rest from reference TRBV5-4 and TRBJ1-4): ETGVTQSPTHLIKTRGQQVTLRCSSQSGHNTVSWYQQALGQGPQFIFQYYREEENGRGNFPPRFSGLQFPNYSSELNVNALELDDSALYLCASSPGGPGNEKLFFGSGTQLSVL.

This clone has just one count. The chain is built from TRBV29-1 and TRBJ1-1; no clear D. V lost 7 bases and J lost 3, with 15 bases in between. There are 13 residues in the CDR3. The germline V gene encodes CDR1 SQVTM and CDR2 ANQGSEA. CDR3 residues: CSARSTGDTEAFF. The CDR3, as DNA: TGCAGCGCTCGGTCTACTGGGGACACTGAAGCTTTCTTT. Full variable domain (outside the CDR3, taken from reference TRBV29-1 and TRBJ1-1): SAVISQKPSRDICQRGTSLTIQCQVDSQVTMMFWYRQQPGQSLTLIATANQGSEATYESGFVIDKFPISRPNLTFSTLTVSNMSPEDSSIYLCSARSTGDTEAFFGQGTRLTVV.

This clone has a single count. The genes are TRBV18 and TRBJ1-3, with unresolved D. The CDR3 is 18 residues long. The ends were cut back, 4 bases at V and 0 bases at J, with 19 bases in the middle. Germline V gene sequence: CDR1 KGHSH, CDR2 LQKENI. The CDR3 loop reads CASSRVPKFDGSGNTIYF. The CDR3 coding sequence is TGTGCCAGCTCACGAGTCCCGAAGTTCGACGGCTCTGGAAACACCATATATTTT.

The chain recombines TRBV7-9 with TRBJ1-3, with D perhaps TRBD1 (5 bases). The V gene lost 7 bases and the J gene lost 2 bases, with 15 bases spanning the gap. Germline V CDR1 and CDR2: SEHNR, FQNEAQ (reference sequence). The CDR3 is 15 amino acids. The CDR3 here is CASTLEGVPGNTIYF. The CDR3 DNA sequence: TGTGCCAGCACCCTCGAAGGGGTACCTGGAAACACCATATATTTT.

The rearrangement joins TRBV6-5 to TRBJ1-2; tentatively, D is TRBD1 (5 bases). Trimming cost V 0 bases and J 6 bases, with 11 bases left between them. This CDR3 is built from 14 residues. Germline loops: CDR1 MNHEY, CDR2 SVGAGI. CDR3: CASSYSRRGNGYTF. In DNA, the CDR3 is TGTGCCAGCAGTTACTCGAGGAGGGGCAATGGCTACACCTTC.

In this sample, this clone turned up once. The CDR3 here is CASSGTGGSNQPQHF. The DNA of the CDR3 is TGTGCCAGTAGTGGGACAGGGGGAAGCAATCAGCCCCAGCATTTT. The J gene is TRBJ1-5, the V gene TRBV19, with 11 bases fitting TRBD1. V shed 5 bases and J 1 base; nucleotides not matched to a gene: 1. Germline CDR1 is LNHDA and CDR2 is SQIVND (reference sequence). The CDR3 is 15 residues long.

This clone turned up a few times. The rearrangement joins TRBV23-1 to TRBJ1-1; 10 bases fit TRBD1. TRBV23-1 qualifies as an ORF whose function is uncertain. CDR3 length equals 13 residues. J was trimmed by 3 bases and V by 7 bases; bases with no gene match: 2. CDR3 nucleotides: TGCGCCAGCATAGGACAGGGGGACACTGAAGCTTTCTTT. Amino acid sequence: CASIGQGDTEAFF.

This sequence joins TRBV2 and TRBJ2-5; D call uncertain. Per germline, CDR1 SNHLY and CDR2 FYNNEI. V lost 4 bases, J lost 4 bases, and 4 bases lay in between. The CDR3 sequence is 11 residues long. The chain's CDR3 is CASSVTETQYF. CDR3 in DNA: TGTGCCAGCAGTGTTACAGAGACCCAGTACTTC.

The chain carries TRBV15 and TRBJ2-1; D tentatively reads TRBD1 or TRBD2 (5 bases each). The CDR3 is made up of 15 amino acids. From germline, CDR1 is LNHNV and CDR2 YYDKDF (reference sequence). V lost 0 bases to trimming and J lost 3 bases, with 9 bases between them. This CDR3 is CATSREGPIYNEQFF. The CDR3 bases are TGTGCCACCAGCAGAGAGGGACCCATCTACAATGAGCAGTTCTTC. Full variable domain (outside the CDR3, taken from reference TRBV15 and TRBJ2-1): DAMVIQNPRYQVTQFGKPVTLSCSQTLNHNVMYWYQQKSSQAPKLLFHYYDKDFNNEADTPDNFQSRRPNTSFCFLDIRSPGLGDTAMYLCATSREGPIYNEQFFGPGTRLTVL.

The genes are TRBV27 and TRBJ1-5; D call uncertain. V dropped 8 bases and J dropped 3 bases, with 11 bases sitting between them. In germline, CDR1 is MNHEY, CDR2 SMNVEV (reference sequence). This CDR3 is 13 amino acids long. The CDR3 DNA reads TGTGCCAGCCGCAAAGAACTCAATCAGCCCCAGCATTTT. Translated, it gives CASRKELNQPQHF.

This clone was counted at least ten times. The chain carries TRBV19 and TRBJ2-1; 8 positions match TRBD2. Trimming at V came to 7 bases and at J to 7 bases, leaving 12 bases not matched to a gene. CDR1 and CDR2 (germline): LNHDA, SQIVND (reference sequence). CDR3 length: 15 residues. Here the CDR3 DNA reads TGTGCCAGTACCACCCCAGGACTAGCCGGTAATGAGCAGTTCTTC. Its protein product is CASTTPGLAGNEQFF. Based on the CDR3 plus reference TRBV19 and TRBJ2-1, the full variable domain is DGGITQSPKYLFRKEGQNVTLSCEQNLNHDAMYWYRQDPGQGLRLIYYSQIVNDFQKGDIAEGYSVSREKKESFPLTVTSAQKNPTAFYLCASTTPGLAGNEQFFGPGTRLTVL.

The rearrangement links TRBV9 to TRBJ2-1; 14 bases are shared with TRBD2. The J segment lost 4 bases and the V segment lost 3 bases, leaving 12 bases of the junction unmatched. Germline V lookup: CDR1 SGDLS, CDR2 YYNGEE. This CDR3 is built from 19 residues. CDR3 nucleotide sequence: TGTGCCAGCAGCGGAAAATCCGGGACTAGCGGGAGTCGGTACAATGAGCAGTTCTTC. Translation gives CASSGKSGTSGSRYNEQFF.

The rearrangement joins TRBV18 to TRBJ2-2; D unresolved. This CDR3 region has 15 residues. V lost 0 bases to trimming and J lost 6 bases, with 11 bases between them. CDR1 and CDR2 from the germline V gene are KGHSH and LQKENI. CDR3 amino acids: CASSPPVSGAGELFF. The CDR3 nucleotides are TGTGCCAGCTCACCACCAGTATCTGGGGCCGGGGAGCTGTTTTTT.

The J gene is TRBJ2-2, the V gene TRBV7-2; D not certain. Germline V lookup: CDR1 SGHTA, CDR2 FQGNSA. The CDR3 spans 12 residues. V was cut by 2 bases and J by 6 bases, with 4 bases left in between. CDR3 in DNA: TGTGCCAGCAGCTTAAATGCCGGGGAGCTGTTTTTT. As protein: CASSLNAGELFF.

V usage is TRBV10-1 and J usage is TRBJ1-1; the D gene is possibly TRBD1 (6 bases). The CDR3 sequence is 13 residues long. The ends were cut back, 4 bases at V and 3 bases at J, with 9 bases in the middle. Germline-derived CDR1 and CDR2 are WNHNN and SYGVQD (reference sequence). The CDR3 region is CASSVRGDTEAFF. CDR3 nucleotides: TGCGCCAGCAGTGTAAGGGGGGACACTGAAGCTTTCTTT.

The rearrangement joins TRBV6-6 to TRBJ2-3; TRBD1 matches 10 bases. Germline CDR1 is MNHNY and CDR2 is SVGAGI (reference sequence). The CDR3 is 15 amino acids. Unmatched junction bases numbered 11, after V lost 6 bases and J lost 8 bases. The CDR3, as DNA: TGTGCCAGCAGGGCGACAGGGGGCGGCGGTAGTACGCAGTATTTT. Protein product: CASRATGGGGSTQYF.